This T cell receptor (beta chain) was captured by sequencing in a study of beta chain features in type 1 diabetes. Study results and caveats: When cDNA is sequenced, cells with high TCR expression could be over-represented. A potential PCR bias toward shorter templates would be equal in patient and control samples. Comparison showed that naive, central memory and Treg TCRB repertoires appeared more similar among patients than among healthy donors.

This CDR3 comprises 11 residues. V was clipped by 5 bases and J by 8 bases, with 9 bases between them. The germline V gene encodes CDR1 ENHRY and CDR2 SYGVKD. A sort by CD45RO/CCR7/CD25/CD127/CD95/CD27 yielded CD4+ naive, central memory, regulatory and stem cell-like memory cells. Expressed TCRB transcripts were sequenced after all isolated RNA was converted to cDNA. Here immunoSEQ multiplex PCR was the method, and the copy in TCRdb shows in-frame clones only, minus some. The sample lists under 200,000 clones, about 8.1% occurring once. This clone was picked up many times. Its target is not known. The sample was central memory CD4+ T cells from blood. This clonotype was sampled from a man between 18 and 35 years old in good health. J is TRBJ1-2 and V is TRBV10-3; possibly TRBD1 for D (6 bases). The CDR3 DNA reads TGTGCCATCAGTCCAGGGGAAGGCTACACCTTC. Translating gives CAISPGEGYTF.